Shown below are 32 T cell receptor beta chains from a single sample sequenced in a study of cytotoxic CD8 clonotypes in ibrutinib-treated CLL. This table comes from immunoSEQ multiplex PCR, and its TCRdb copy is limited to in-frame clones, with some not included. The table shows approximately 300,000 clones, with around four fifths occurring only once. Sample: PBMCs, taken before ibrutinib treatment. The receptors were sampled from a human donor with chronic lymphocytic leukemia.

This clone was picked up a small number of times. The chain links TRBV5-4 to TRBJ2-3; 11 bases are a match to TRBD1. Trimming cost V 3 bases and J 5 bases; bases outside gene matches: 5. This CDR3 comprises 15 residues. CDR1 SGHNT and CDR2 YYREEE come from the germline V gene (reference sequence). CDR3 in DNA: TGTGCCAGCAGCTCCCGGGACAGGGGGATAGATACGCAGTATTTT. The encoded protein is CASSSRDRGIDTQYF.

This clone was counted a few times. This rearrangement joins TRBV10-2 to TRBJ2-1; D remains unclear. CDR3 size: 11 residues. Germline values: CDR1 WSHSY, CDR2 SAAADI. V was shortened by 4 bases and J by 9 bases, with 7 bases between the two germline ends. CDR3 DNA sequence: TGCGCCAGCAGTGCACTCTCTGAGCAGTTCTTC. Residues: CASSALSEQFF.

DNA for the CDR3: TGCGCCAGCAGCCAAGACCGCCGGGGCACAGATACGCAGTATTTT. It yields the protein CASSQDRRGTDTQYF. The chain recombines TRBV4-3 with TRBJ2-3; D remains unclear. The CDR3 has 15 residues. V was clipped by 0 bases and J by 1 base, with 8 bases between them. Per the germline V gene, CDR1 is LGHNA and CDR2 is YSLEER.

The rearrangement uses TRBV7-9 and TRBJ2-3; D is perhaps TRBD2 (6 bases). Germline loops: CDR1 SEHNR, CDR2 FQNEAQ (reference sequence). There are 12 residues in the CDR3. The V and J ends lost 11 bases and 7 bases respectively, with 16 bases between them. CDR3 loop: CAGARDFNTQYF. CDR3 sequence (DNA): TGTGCCGGAGCCCGGGACTTTAATACGCAGTATTTT.

The chain couples TRBV12-5 to TRBJ2-7; D remains unclear. Looked up from germline, CDR1 is LGHNT and CDR2 is FRNRAP. Trimming left V 6 bases short and J 7 bases short, with 13 bases between. The CDR3 totals 12 residues. CDR3 loop: CASGRPGWEQYF. CDR3 bases: TGTGCTAGTGGCCGTCCCGGGTGGGAGCAGTACTTC.

This clone turned up a few times. The V and J genes are TRBV27 and TRBJ1-4; 7 nucleotides match TRBD1. J gave up 4 bases and V 0 bases, and 8 bases lay outside the gene matches. The CDR3 runs to 17 residues. The V gene's germline CDR1 is MNHEY and CDR2 SMNVEV (reference sequence). The CDR3 loop reads CASSLSPTGQGNEKLFF. CDR3 DNA sequence: TGTGCCAGCAGTTTATCCCCGACAGGGCAAGGTAATGAAAAACTGTTTTTT.

This clone was seen more than once but under ten times. The J gene is TRBJ2-3, the V gene TRBV7-3; D is unresolved. The CDR3 totals 12 residues. Germline CDR1 and CDR2: SGHTA and FQGTGA. The V end was cut by 2 bases, the J end by 6 bases, with 6 bases between. The CDR3, as DNA: TGTGCCAGCAGCTTATTTGGGGATACGCAGTATTTT. This translates into CASSLFGDTQYF.

The J gene is TRBJ1-1, the V gene TRBV6-5; 7 bases map to TRBD1. Germline V gene data show CDR1 as MNHEY and CDR2 as SVGAGI. This CDR3 is built from 15 residues. The V and J ends lost 6 bases and 3 bases, in that order; junction bases with no gene match: 10. CDR3 DNA: TGTGCCAGCAGCCGCCCGGGCAGGGGGGACACTGAAGCTTTCTTT. It codes for CASSRPGRGDTEAFF.

This chain connects TRBV7-6 to TRBJ2-7, with 7 bases lining up with TRBD1. The CDR3 extends over 15 amino acids. Germline assignment: CDR1 SGHVS and CDR2 FNYEAQ. V shed 5 bases and J 6 bases; nucleotides not matched to a gene: 13. CDR3 residues: CASSASRQGSGEQYF. The CDR3 region has the DNA TGTGCCAGCAGCGCCTCTAGACAGGGCTCAGGCGAGCAGTACTTC.

The V call is TRBV27, the J call TRBJ2-3; D is ambiguous. The CDR3 loop spans 13 amino acids. Germline V lookup: CDR1 MNHEY, CDR2 SMNVEV (reference sequence). The V end lost 2 bases, the J end lost 1 base, and 4 bases lay between the germline ends. The CDR3 loop reads CASSLGGTDTQYF. CDR3 nucleotides: TGTGCCAGCAGTTTAGGTGGCACAGATACGCAGTATTTT.

V usage is TRBV7-9 and J usage is TRBJ1-1; no definite D call. CDR3 length: 16 amino acids. Trimming stripped 7 bases from V and 1 base from J, with 19 bases between. Germline CDR1 reads SEHNR; CDR2 reads FQNEAQ (reference sequence). The chain's CDR3 is CASTAPDGPSNTEAFF. CDR3 nucleotide sequence: TGTGCCAGCACCGCACCGGACGGACCATCGAACACTGAAGCTTTCTTT.

CDR3 residues: CASGTRTPGYEQYF. As DNA, the CDR3 is TGTGCCAGCGGAACCCGGACCCCGGGCTACGAGCAGTACTTC. V usage is TRBV2 and J usage is TRBJ2-7; D is unresolved. This CDR3 region has 14 residues. In germline, CDR1 is SNHLY, CDR2 FYNNEI. The V end lost 8 bases, the J end lost 3 bases, and 17 bases lay between the germline ends.

The chain is built from TRBV5-4 and TRBJ1-2; 7 nucleotides align to TRBD1. This CDR3 comprises 14 residues. The V and J ends lost 2 bases and 3 bases, in that order; junction bases with no gene match: 4. Germline V gene data show CDR1 as SGHNT and CDR2 as YYREEE (reference sequence). CDR3 sequence reads: CASSLQGLHYGYTF. As DNA, the CDR3 is TGTGCCAGCAGCTTACAGGGGCTTCACTATGGCTACACCTTC.

The J gene is TRBJ1-1, the V gene TRBV27; TRBD1 matches at 7 bases. This CDR3 has 15 amino acids. After removal of 4 bases from V and 4 bases from J, the junction contained 9 bases not matched to a gene. CDR1 and CDR2 (germline): MNHEY, SMNVEV (reference sequence). In nucleotides, the CDR3 is TGTGCCAGCAGTTCCCGACAGGGTTTGGGCACTGAAGCTTTCTTT. Protein product: CASSSRQGLGTEAFF.

For this clone: One end of the junction varies from germline; a read error may be responsible. The V gene is TRBV5-8, the J gene TRBJ2-1, with D uncertain. This CDR3 has 15 amino acids. Germline CDR1 and CDR2: SGHTS and YDEGEE. In DNA, the CDR3 is TGTGCCAACAGCCCCGGCACCAGCTCCTACAATGAGCAGTTCTTC. This encodes CANSPGTSSYNEQFF.

This sequence joins TRBV30 and TRBJ2-3, with D maybe TRBD2 (6 bases). The length of the CDR3 is 12 residues. Germline V gene sequence: CDR1 GTSNPN, CDR2 SVGIG (reference sequence). Trimming removed 4 bases from V and 8 bases from J, with 13 bases in between. CDR3 in DNA: TGTGCCTGGAAGAGGCGGGACTCTACGCAGTATTTT. Translated, it gives CAWKRRDSTQYF. The full variable domain, rest sourced from reference TRBV30 and TRBJ2-3, is SQTIHQWPATLVQPVGSPLSLECTVEGTSNPNLYWYRQAAGRGLQLLFYSVGIGQISSEVPQNLSASRPQDRQFILSSKKLLLSDSGFYLCAWKRRDSTQYFGPGTRLTVL.

V and J are TRBV4-3 and TRBJ2-5; D remains unclear. Per the germline V gene, CDR1 is LGHNA and CDR2 is YSLEER. This CDR3 has 13 amino acids. Trimming cost V 0 bases and J 5 bases, with 7 bases left between them. CDR3 coding DNA: TGCGCCAGCAGCCAAGATATAGGGGAGACCCAGTACTTC. This gives the protein CASSQDIGETQYF.

The rearrangement joins TRBV19 to TRBJ2-1; 12 positions match TRBD2. Per germline, CDR1 LNHDA and CDR2 SQIVND (reference sequence). With 4 bases clipped from V and 8 bases from J, the junction kept 6 bases outside the gene matches. The CDR3 covers 15 residues. CDR3 sequence: CASSKTSGRFHEQFF. The CDR3 DNA is TGTGCCAGTAGTAAGACTAGCGGGAGATTCCATGAGCAGTTCTTC.

The CDR3 is CASSPRQGYLGEKLFF. The CDR3 nucleotides are TGTGCCAGCAGCCCTAGACAGGGTTACTTAGGTGAAAAACTGTTTTTT. The chain carries TRBV7-9 and TRBJ1-4; TRBD1 aligns across 7 bases. CDR3 length equals 16 residues. The V gene end was trimmed by 5 bases and the J gene end by 7 bases; junction bases not matched to a gene: 13. CDR1 SEHNR and CDR2 FQNEAQ come from the germline V gene (reference sequence).

The genes are TRBV6-1 and TRBJ1-5; D not certain. Trimming stripped 6 bases from V and 4 bases from J, with 10 bases between. The CDR3 totals 13 residues. Germline-derived CDR1 and CDR2 are MNHNS and SASEGT. As DNA, the CDR3 is TGTGCCAGCAGCAAATTTCCGAATCAGCCCCAGCATTTT. Its translation is CASSKFPNQPQHF.

V is TRBV29-1 and J is TRBJ2-7; D is perhaps TRBD2 (5 bases). Germline CDR1 is SQVTM and CDR2 is ANQGSEA. The CDR3 length is 15 residues. Trimming removed 4 bases at V and 3 bases at J, with 19 bases between. In DNA, the CDR3 is TGCAGCGTTGGAGTGGGCGGACTTTCCGACTACGAGCAGTACTTC. Translated: CSVGVGGLSDYEQYF.

The V call is TRBV19, the J call TRBJ1-1; D remains unclear. The CDR3 runs 13 residues. The V gene lost 9 bases and the J gene lost 3 bases, with 14 bases spanning the gap. From germline, CDR1 is LNHDA and CDR2 SQIVND (reference sequence). DNA for the CDR3: TGTGCCAGCGGCCGGGGTGCCCACACTGAAGCTTTCTTT. It encodes CASGRGAHTEAFF.

This chain links TRBV15 with TRBJ2-1, with D uncertain. Trimming cost V 6 bases and J 7 bases, with 7 bases left between them. CDR1 is LNHNV and CDR2 is YYDKDF in the germline V gene (reference sequence). CDR3 size: 11 residues. The CDR3 sequence is CATSAENEQFF. The CDR3 DNA reads as TGTGCCACCAGTGCTGAGAATGAGCAGTTCTTC.

In DNA form, the CDR3 reads TGTGCCAGCATCCAACGGGGACGAGATTACACAGATACGCAGTATTTT. It specifies CASIQRGRDYTDTQYF. V and J are TRBV28 and TRBJ2-3; D is perhaps TRBD1 or TRBD2 (5 bases each). The CDR3 spans 16 residues. Germline CDR1 reads MDHEN; CDR2 reads SYDVKM. V was trimmed by 7 bases and J by 2 bases, leaving 19 bases between them.

The V and J genes are TRBV11-2 and TRBJ2-7; the match to TRBD1 covers 7 bases. Looked up from germline, CDR1 is SGHAT and CDR2 is FQNNGV. V shed 5 bases, J shed 2 bases, and the junction held 9 bases outside the gene matches. This CDR3 spans 15 amino acids. Here the CDR3 reads CASSAPDRLTYEQYF. The CDR3 bases are TGTGCCAGCAGCGCCCCGGACAGGCTTACCTACGAGCAGTACTTC.

The chain carries TRBV27 and TRBJ1-5, with TRBD1 identical over 9 bases. V lost 6 bases, J lost 7 bases, and 7 bases stayed unmatched. CDR1 and CDR2 from the germline V gene are MNHEY and SMNVEV (reference sequence). The CDR3 is made up of 14 amino acids. Written as DNA, the CDR3 is TGTGCCAGCAGCCCGGGGACAGGGCAGCAGCCCCAGCATTTT. It translates to CASSPGTGQQPQHF.

This clone appeared a single time. The J gene is TRBJ2-7, the V gene TRBV5-4; TRBD2 matches 11 bases. Germline V gives CDR1 SGHNT, CDR2 YYREEE (reference sequence). The V gene end was trimmed by 3 bases and the J gene end by 3 bases; junction bases not matched to a gene: 11. There are 17 residues in the CDR3. The CDR3 DNA follows: TGTGCCAGCAGCTCCACGACTAGCGGGAAAGGGGGCTACGAGCAGTACTTC. Translating gives CASSSTTSGKGGYEQYF.

The rearrangement joins TRBV9 to TRBJ1-2; D unclear. Trimming removed 0 bases at V and 2 bases at J, with 14 bases between. This CDR3 region has 16 residues. From germline, CDR1 is SGDLS and CDR2 YYNGEE. For the CDR3, the DNA is TGTGCCAGCAGCGTAGACCCCTGGACGGAGAACTATGGCTACACCTTC. As protein: CASSVDPWTENYGYTF.

The rearrangement joins TRBV6-5 to TRBJ2-1; the D is unclear. Germline V gene data show CDR1 as MNHEY and CDR2 as SVGAGI. Trimming stripped 0 bases from V and 6 bases from J, with 12 bases between. The CDR3 has 15 residues. The CDR3 DNA is TGTGCCAGCAGTTACTCAAGCTATCCATCCAATGAGCAGTTCTTC. It specifies CASSYSSYPSNEQFF.

This chain connects TRBV14 to TRBJ2-7, with 8 bases matching TRBD1. In germline, CDR1 is SGHDN, CDR2 FVKESK. Germline trimming cut 1 base from V and 1 base from J; bases unmatched to any gene: 3. This CDR3 comprises 15 residues. CDR3 protein: CASSQAGGSSYEQYF. CDR3 nucleotide sequence: TGTGCCAGCAGCCAAGCAGGGGGCTCATCCTACGAGCAGTACTTC.

This clone was observed a single time. The chain carries TRBV7-2 and TRBJ2-3, with TRBD1 matching over 9 bases. CDR3 size: 15 residues. Germline V lookup: CDR1 SGHTA, CDR2 FQGNSA. V was clipped by 1 base and J by 2 bases; unmatched bases: 1. The CDR3: CASSLDRGPTDTQYF. In DNA, the CDR3 is TGTGCCAGCAGCTTAGACAGGGGGCCCACAGATACGCAGTATTTT.

The genes are TRBV29-1 and TRBJ2-5, with no clear D. Trimming removed 1 base at V and 2 bases at J, with 17 bases between. Germline V CDR1 and CDR2: SQVTM, ANQGSEA. This CDR3 has 16 amino acids. In nucleotides, the CDR3 is TGCAGCGTTGAAGGTGAGAGACTCAGTAATCAAGAGACCCAGTACTTC. Its translation is CSVEGERLSNQETQYF.